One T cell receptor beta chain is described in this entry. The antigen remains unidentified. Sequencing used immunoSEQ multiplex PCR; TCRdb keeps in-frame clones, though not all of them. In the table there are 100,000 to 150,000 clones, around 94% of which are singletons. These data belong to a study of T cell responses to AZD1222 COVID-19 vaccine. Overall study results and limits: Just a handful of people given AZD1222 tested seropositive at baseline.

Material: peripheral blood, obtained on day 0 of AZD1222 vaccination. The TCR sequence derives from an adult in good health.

This chain's CDR3 is CATSEGRGVNTEAFF. For the CDR3, the DNA is TGTGCCACCAGTGAGGGGAGGGGGGTGAACACTGAAGCTTTCTTT. The J gene is TRBJ1-1, the V gene TRBV24-1; D might be TRBD1 (6 bases). From germline, CDR1 is KGHDR and CDR2 SFDVKD. The CDR3 is 15 residues long. V was shortened by 4 bases and J by 0 bases, with 11 bases between the two germline ends.